These T cell receptor beta chains were read from a single sample in a study of T cells after somatic rescue of genetic block. The protocol was immunoSEQ multiplex PCR, while the TCRdb copy is restricted to in-frame clones and leaves out a portion. The sample lists 110,000 or so clones, under 95% occurring once. Material for sequencing was peripheral blood mononuclear cells (PBMCs). The receptors here all came from a woman under 30. The CDR3 runs from the conserved cysteine through the conserved F or W. The D gene is left open where the match is weak. Rows give clone size only sometimes, using once, few, many, or a class for an expanded clone.

j_call v_call d_call clone_size cdr3_nt cdr3_aa
TRBJ1-5 TRBV7-2 . . TGTGCCAGCAGCTTAGCGTCACAGTCCAATCAGCCCCAGCATTTT CASSLASQSNQPQHF
TRBJ2-3 TRBV4-1 . . TGCGCCAGCAGCCAAGACGAGAGGCGCGGGGCTGGTAGTACAGATACGCAGTATTTT CASSQDERRGAGSTDTQYF
TRBJ1-3 TRBV2 TRBD1 . TGTGCCAGCGGCGAACAGGGGCTGCCAGGAAACACCATATATTTT CASGEQGLPGNTIYF
TRBJ2-7 TRBV19 . . TGTGCCAGTAGTACGGGGGTAGGCTCCGAGCAGTACTTC CASSTGVGSEQYF
TRBJ1-1 TRBV30 . . TGTGCCTGGAAAACTGTGAACACTGAAGCTTTCTTT CAWKTVNTEAFF
TRBJ2-6 TRBV30 . . TGTGCCTGGAGCTCCGGGCCTGGGGCCAACGTCCTGACTTTC CAWSSGPGANVLTF
TRBJ2-1 TRBV4-1 . . TGCGCCAGCAGCCAAGATAGGGACCCCGGGGGCCATTGGGGGATGATCAATGAGCAGTTCTTC CASSQDRDPGGHWGMINEQFF
TRBJ2-2 TRBV19 . . TGTGCCAGTAGTATCCATCGGGAGACCGGGGAGCTGTTTTTT CASSIHRETGELFF
TRBJ2-2 TRBV5-6 . . TGTGCCAGCAGCGTCCGGGACAAGGGTACCACCGGGGAGCTGTTTTTT CASSVRDKGTTGELFF
TRBJ2-5 TRBV30 TRBD2 few TGTGCCTGGAGTGCTGGGACTAGGTCGTACTTC CAWSAGTRSYF
TRBJ1-1 TRBV4-2 . few TGTGCCAGCAGCCAAGTGAGCGGCGGACTGCGAACTGAAGCTTTCTTT CASSQVSGGLRTEAFF
TRBJ1-3 TRBV7-2 . . TGTGCCAGCACCGGACAGAGTAGTAACACCATATATTTT CASTGQSSNTIYF
TRBJ1-1 TRBV19 . once TGTGCCAGTAGGTCGAGAGGGGTCGCTTTCTTT CASRSRGVAFF
TRBJ2-2 TRBV6-5 TRBD1 once TGTGCCAGCAGTTACTCGGGACAGGTCATAGGCGGGGAGCTGTTTTTT CASSYSGQVIGGELFF
TRBJ1-2 TRBV5-1 . . TGCGCCAGCAGCTTGACGGGGGCGCTGGACTATGGCTACACCTTC CASSLTGALDYGYTF
TRBJ2-7 TRBV6-1 . . TGTGCCAGCAGTGAACGGCGGGGACTCTCCTACGAGCAGTACTTC CASSERRGLSYEQYF
TRBJ2-1 TRBV4-1 . . TGCGCCAGCAGCCAAACGCGTTCAAATGAGCAGTTCTTC CASSQTRSNEQFF
TRBJ2-5 TRBV5-4 . . TGTGCCAGCAGCTTCCCCGGGACACTCAGGGGAGAGACCCAGTACTTC CASSFPGTLRGETQYF
TRBJ1-1 TRBV19 . . TGTGCCAGTAGTCCCGGGGGACGGCCGGCTTTCTTT CASSPGGRPAFF
TRBJ2-7 TRBV7-2 . . TGTGCCAGCAGCTCGAGATTCTACGAGCAGTACTTC CASSSRFYEQYF
TRBJ2-6 TRBV29-1 . . TGCAGCGTTGTGACAGTGAGGGATGGGGCCAACGTCCTGACTTTC CSVVTVRDGANVLTF
TRBJ1-1 TRBV6-1 . once TGTGCCAGCAGTGAAGGGCGGGGGAGCACTGAAGCTTTCTTT CASSEGRGSTEAFF
TRBJ2-4 TRBV19 . . TGTGCCAGTAAGGGTGAGGTAGCCAAAAACATTCAGTACTTC CASKGEVAKNIQYF
TRBJ2-5 TRBV5-1 . . TGCGCCAGCAGCTTGGCCGTAGCGGCGGGGAAAGAGACCCAGTACTTC CASSLAVAAGKETQYF
TRBJ1-6 TRBV7-9 . . TGTGCCAGCAGCCCGGATCCTTCACCCCTCCACTTT CASSPDPSPLHF
TRBJ2-5 TRBV19 TRBD1 . TGTGCCAGTAGTTTAGGACAGGGGGAAGAGACCCAGTACTTC CASSLGQGEETQYF
TRBJ2-7 TRBV29-1 . . TGCAGCGTTGAAATGGAGGGGGACTACGAGCAGTACTTC CSVEMEGDYEQYF
TRBJ1-2 TRBV28 TRBD1 . TGTGCCAGCAGTTCCGGGACAGGGAAAAGTGGCTACACCTTC CASSSGTGKSGYTF
TRBJ1-3 TRBV9 . . TGTGCCAGCAGCCCCGCAGGGAGTGGAAACACCATATATTTT CASSPAGSGNTIYF
TRBJ2-3 TRBV9 TRBD2 once TGTGCCAGCAGCGTATTGGCTAGCGGGGGCCCTAGCACAGATACGCAGTATTTT CASSVLASGGPSTDTQYF
TRBJ2-1 TRBV14 . few TGTGCCAGCAGCCAGCAACAGGGACGACTTAGTGAGCAGTTCTTC CASSQQQGRLSEQFF
TRBJ1-1 TRBV19 . few TGTGCCAGTCATGATCCAAACACTGAAGCTTTCTTT CASHDPNTEAFF
TRBJ2-2 TRBV2 TRBD1 . TGTGCCAGCAAAGGGACAGTCTCTACCGGGGAGCTGTTTTTT CASKGTVSTGELFF
TRBJ2-1 TRBV10-3 TRBD2 once TGTGCCATCACCGGACTAGCGGGCGAGCAGTTCTTC CAITGLAGEQFF
TRBJ2-1 TRBV5-4 . . TGTGCCAGCAGCTTGGTAGGGGCTGATGAGCAGTTCTTC CASSLVGADEQFF
TRBJ2-1 TRBV30 TRBD1 once TGTGCCTCCGGGAAAGGGGGCGATCTCAATGAGCAGTTCTTC CASGKGGDLNEQFF
TRBJ1-1 TRBV19 . . TGTGCCAGTAGTATAGATCTGGGGCAACTAGTTAACACTGAAGCTTTCTTT CASSIDLGQLVNTEAFF
TRBJ2-7 TRBV9 . . TGTGCCAGCAGCGTAGCCTTGGACTCTGGGAAGCAGTACTTC CASSVALDSGKQYF
TRBJ2-7 TRBV4-1 . . TGCGCCAGCAGCCAAGGGAGAGGAGCCTACGAGCAGTACTTC CASSQGRGAYEQYF
TRBJ1-6 TRBV25-1 . once TGTGCCAGCAGTGAACCAGGCGGTTATAATTCACCCCTCCACTTT CASSEPGGYNSPLHF
TRBJ2-7 TRBV19 . . TGTGCCAGTAGTATCCCGGGTCGCCCCTACGAGCAGTACTTC CASSIPGRPYEQYF
TRBJ1-1 TRBV18 . . TGTGCCAGCTCACCATACACAGAGAACACTGAAGCTTTCTTT CASSPYTENTEAFF
TRBJ2-5 TRBV28 TRBD1 . TGTGCCAGCAGGCTACCCCTCGGGACAGGCCAAGAGACCCAGTACTTC CASRLPLGTGQETQYF
TRBJ1-2 TRBV7-2 . . TGTGCCAGCAGCCCCAGCAGGGCGGGAGCTAACTATGGCTACACCTTC CASSPSRAGANYGYTF
TRBJ1-1 TRBV14 TRBD1 . TGTGCCAGCAAGGGGCCCAGGGGGGGCGAAGCTTTCTTT CASKGPRGGEAFF